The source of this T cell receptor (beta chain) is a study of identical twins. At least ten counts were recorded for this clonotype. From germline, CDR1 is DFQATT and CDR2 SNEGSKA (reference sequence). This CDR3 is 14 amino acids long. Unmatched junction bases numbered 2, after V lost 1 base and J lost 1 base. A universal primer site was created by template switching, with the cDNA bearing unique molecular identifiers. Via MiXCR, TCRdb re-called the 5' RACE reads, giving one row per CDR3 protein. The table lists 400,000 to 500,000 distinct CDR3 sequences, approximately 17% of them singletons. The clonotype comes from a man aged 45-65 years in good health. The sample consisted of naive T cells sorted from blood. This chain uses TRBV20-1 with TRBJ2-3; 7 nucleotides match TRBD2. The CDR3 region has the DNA TGCAGTGCTAGAGTAGCGGGCCGCACAGATACGCAGTATTTT. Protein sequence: CSARVAGRTDTQYF.